The clone carrying this T cell receptor beta chain was observed at least ten times. TCRdb called the 5' RACE reads again in MiXCR, with one record for every CDR3 protein. The table has over 50,000 distinct CDR3 sequences, about 5.9% seen once. This CDR3 has 13 residues. Per the germline V gene, CDR1 is MGHRA and CDR2 is YSYEKL. V lost 6 bases and J 7 bases, leaving 15 bases between the germline ends. This specimen belongs to a study of spatial heterogeneity in lung cancer. Time point defined: sample taken at primary tumor resection. The sequence derives from a female donor with early-stage non-small cell lung cancer. The chain recombines TRBV4-1 with TRBJ1-1, with D tentatively TRBD1 (6 bases). Here the sequenced sample was PBMCs, taken at surgery. The DNA of the CDR3 is TGCGCCAGCAGTCACAGGGAACGCGGTGAAGCTTTCTTT. Translation gives CASSHRERGEAFF.